The rows below give T cell receptor beta chains drawn from one sample of a study of blood T cell repertoires in COVID-19. Method: immunoSEQ multiplex PCR; TCRdb's copy keeps in-frame clones and lacks some. This sample has 110,000 to 150,000 clones, with about 80% found just once. What was sequenced was peripheral blood. The origin of the receptors is a man aged 65-85 years who had recovered from COVID-19. Both conserved end residues are part of each CDR3. Each record gives: V gene, D gene, J gene, clone size, CDR3 DNA, CDR3 protein. The D gene is left open where the match is weak. Expanded clones get a size class; other rows say once, few or many, or leave the size out.

>TRBV27|.|TRBJ1-1|.
TGTGCCAGCAGGCAGGGCGGCACTGAAGCTTTCTTT
CASRQGGTEAFF
>TRBV5-4|.|TRBJ1-1|once
TGTGCCACCAACCGGGTTTCCGGGGACACTGAAGCTTTCTTT
CATNRVSGDTEAFF
>TRBV5-1|TRBD1|TRBJ2-7|.
TGCGCCAGCAGCGACTTAGGGACAGGGGGCTCTTCCTCCTACGAGCAGTACTTC
CASSDLGTGGSSSYEQYF
>TRBV6-6|TRBD1|TRBJ2-1|.
TGTGCCAGCAGTTATGGGACAGGGTACAATGAGCAGTTCTTC
CASSYGTGYNEQFF
>TRBV6-5|.|TRBJ2-7|.
TGTGCCAGCAGATTAGGGTCCCGGGGACACCAGTACTTC
CASRLGSRGHQYF
>TRBV19|.|TRBJ2-2|.
TGTGCCAGTAGTATCCGGGGTGCGGGACCCGGGGAGCTGTTTTTT
CASSIRGAGPGELFF
>TRBV12-3/TRBV12-4|.|TRBJ2-2|.
TGTGCCAGCAGCCCCGGGACCGGGGAGCTGTTTTTT
CASSPGTGELFF
>TRBV29-1|.|TRBJ2-3|.
TGCAGCGTTGAAGGGGAGACCGGCACAGATACGCAGTATTTT
CSVEGETGTDTQYF
>TRBV14|.|TRBJ2-1|.
TGTGCCAGCAGCCCAACGGGAGTTATTGAGCAGTTCTTC
CASSPTGVIEQFF
>TRBV9|.|TRBJ2-1|.
TGTGCCAGCAGCGTAGGGCGGGGAATGGATGAGCAGTTCTTC
CASSVGRGMDEQFF
>TRBV7-9|TRBD1|TRBJ2-5|.
TGTGCCAGCAGTCAGGACAGGGGCGAACTTGGGGAGACCCAGTACTTC
CASSQDRGELGETQYF
>TRBV29-1|TRBD2|TRBJ2-7|few
TGCAGCGTTCGGACTAGCGCCCTCGACGAGCAGTACTTC
CSVRTSALDEQYF
>TRBV4-1|TRBD2|TRBJ2-3|medium-sized
TGCGCCAGCAGCCAAGAGGCCCTAGCGGGAGGTGTATGGGGCACAGATACGCAGTATTTT
CASSQEALAGGVWGTDTQYF
>TRBV12-3/TRBV12-4|.|TRBJ2-1|.
TGTGCCAGCAGGGAGCCCTCGGGGGATGAGCAGTTCTTC
CASREPSGDEQFF
>TRBV6-5|TRBD2|TRBJ2-3|.
TGTGCCAGCAGTTACGTCGGGACTAGCGGAACAGATACGCAGTATTTT
CASSYVGTSGTDTQYF
>TRBV7-9|TRBD1|TRBJ2-3|.
TGTGCCAGCAGCTCTCCGGGACAGACAGATACGCAGTATTTT
CASSSPGQTDTQYF
>TRBV7-2|.|TRBJ1-5|.
TGTGCCAGCAGTCCTAGCGCGGGGAATCAGCCCCAGCATTTT
CASSPSAGNQPQHF
>TRBV5-1|.|TRBJ1-1|.
TGCGCCAGCAGCTTGAGTGGGGGGTCAGGCACTGAAGCTTTCTTT
CASSLSGGSGTEAFF
>TRBV7-9|TRBD1|TRBJ2-3|.
TGTGCCAGCAGCTCCAGGACAGGGACTAGCACAGATACGCAGTATTTT
CASSSRTGTSTDTQYF
>TRBV5-6|TRBD2|TRBJ2-1|.
TGTGCCAGCCTCGGAGCGGGAGTGCGCAATGAGCAGTTCTTC
CASLGAGVRNEQFF
>TRBV3-1/TRBV3-2|.|TRBJ1-4|.
TGTGCCAGCAGCCGGCGGGGAGGTGAAAAACTGTTTTTT
CASSRRGGEKLFF
>TRBV7-9|.|TRBJ1-1|.
TGTGCCAGCAGCTTGGAAGGGGTCACTGAAGCTTTCTTT
CASSLEGVTEAFF
>TRBV6-6|.|TRBJ2-7|.
TGTGCCAGCAGTAACAACAGGGCCTACGAGCAGTACTTC
CASSNNRAYEQYF
>TRBV7-9|TRBD2|TRBJ2-5|.
TGTGCCAGCAGCTTAGAGGTGACTAGCGGGGAACCGGGGACCCAGTACTTC
CASSLEVTSGEPGTQYF
>TRBV15|TRBD1|TRBJ1-1|.
TGTGCCACCCGACGGACAGGGATGAACACTGAAGCTTTCTTT
CATRRTGMNTEAFF
>TRBV6-1|TRBD1|TRBJ1-5|once
TGTGCCAGCAGTGACCTGGACAGGGCCGATCAGCCCCAGCATTTT
CASSDLDRADQPQHF
>TRBV19|TRBD2|TRBJ2-7|few
TGTGCCAGTAGTCCCGCGGGAGGGGGCGAGCAGTACTTC
CASSPAGGGEQYF